This T cell receptor beta chain comes out of a study of T-cell memory formation after mild COVID-19. This clonotype was recorded at least ten times. What it binds is not known. Overall study findings and caveats: Contracting CD8+ clones were enriched in EMRA, CD4+ mainly in CM and EM. Pre-infection memory held some responding clones, suggesting pre-existing cross-reactive T cells responded. Second-wave clones peaking on day 37 lacked confirmed SARS-CoV-2 specificity.

TCRdb used MiXCR to reprocess the 5' RACE reads, holding one entry per CDR3 protein. Counted here are around 160,000 distinct CDR3 sequences, about 9.9% occurring once; the ten biggest clones make up 3.8%. This CDR3 region has 17 residues. V lost 0 bases and J 0 bases, leaving 13 bases between the germline ends. Germline V CDR1 and CDR2: SGHRS, YFSETQ. The V gene is TRBV5-1, the J gene TRBJ2-4; D is perhaps TRBD2 (5 bases). The sample comprised PBMCs or a T cell subset sorted from them (not recorded which). This clonotype was sampled from a man younger than 35 who had mild COVID-19 (a few samples of this study predate the infection). Cell type and time point are not known. The CDR3 DNA reads TGCGCCAGCAGCTTGGCCTCGACTACCCTAGCCAAAAACATTCAGTACTTC. Its protein product is CASSLASTTLAKNIQYF.